Following are 24 T cell receptor beta chains from one sample sequenced in a study of regulatory T cells in long-lasting Graves disease. The time point denotes: persistent/refractory GD, antithyroid drugs over 5 years with positive TRAb. Extracted PBMC RNA gave rise to the TCR library. Construction of TCR beta libraries relied on iRepertoire HTBI primers and on Arm-PCR targeting CDR3 regions. TCRdb used MiXCR to reprocess the multiplex PCR reads, holding one entry per CDR3 protein. The data show roughly 450,000 distinct CDR3 sequences, about 20% seen once. The specimen comprised peripheral blood mononuclear cells (PBMCs), sampled when the disease was refractory, from a patient treated with antithyroid drugs. The source is a female donor with Graves disease.

This clonotype was seen many times. The rearrangement joins TRBV6-1 to TRBJ1-5; 7 bases fit TRBD1. Trimming took 7 bases from V and 5 from J; bases not matched to a gene: 8. This CDR3 spans 14 amino acids. The germline gives CDR1 MNHNS, CDR2 SASEGT. As DNA, the CDR3 is TGTGCCAGCACCGCAGGGCAGGGGGATCAGCCCCAGCATTTT. Translated: CASTAGQGDQPQHF.

The CDR3 DNA reads as TGTGCCAGCAGTGAAAGGGCTAGCGGGAGTAGGGACTACGAGCAGTACTTC. Protein product: CASSERASGSRDYEQYF. This chain connects TRBV2 to TRBJ2-7; the match to TRBD2 covers 10 bases. The germline gives CDR1 SNHLY, CDR2 FYNNEI. There are 17 residues in the CDR3. The junction had 10 bases not matched to a gene; V was cut back by 2 bases and J by 3 bases.

This chain joins TRBV7-9 and TRBJ1-1, with D uncertain. V lost 3 bases, J lost 6 bases, and 11 bases lay in between. The CDR3 totals 13 residues. Germline V gene lookup returns CDR1 SEHNR and CDR2 FQNEAQ (reference sequence). In DNA, the CDR3 is TGTGCCAGCAGCTTCCGGCAAGGCTCTGAAGCTTTCTTT. It is translated as CASSFRQGSEAFF.

This clonotype was recorded only once. This sequence may be a read error, since a much larger clone differs from it by one base. V and J are TRBV27 and TRBJ2-2, with TRBD1 as a possible D gene (6 bases). Germline V gene lookup returns CDR1 MNHEY and CDR2 SMNVEV (reference sequence). The CDR3 runs 14 residues. V was cut by 2 bases and J by 4 bases, with 8 bases left in between. CDR3 in amino acids: CASSLGGPTGELFF. CDR3 nucleotide sequence: TGTGCCAGCAGTTTAGGGGGCCCCACCGGGGAGCTGTTTTTT.

This rearrangement joins TRBV6-2 or TRBV6-3 to TRBJ1-1; unclear D gene. V was shortened by 6 bases and J by 4 bases, with 12 bases between the two germline ends. The CDR3 spans 13 residues. Germline CDR1 and CDR2: MNHEY and SVGEGT. The CDR3 protein is CASSLFSVTEAFF. In nucleotides, the CDR3 is TGTGCCAGCAGCCTCTTCTCGGTCACTGAAGCTTTCTTT.

Ten or more counts support this clonotype. The gene calls are TRBV7-9 and TRBJ2-3; D remains ambiguous. Trimming pared 3 bases from V and 3 bases from J, leaving 4 bases between. Germline V CDR1 and CDR2: SEHNR, FQNEAQ (reference sequence). The CDR3 sequence is 12 residues long. CDR3 loop: CASSLGTDTQYF. The CDR3 coding sequence is TGTGCCAGCAGCTTGGGGACAGATACGCAGTATTTT.

This clonotype was observed a handful of times. V usage is TRBV9 and J usage is TRBJ1-1; D not certain. From germline, CDR1 is SGDLS and CDR2 YYNGEE. Deletions cut 3 bases from V and 8 bases from J, with 23 bases between. CDR3 size: 16 residues. The CDR3 reads CASSAVSTGRELEAFF. As DNA, the CDR3 is TGTGCCAGCAGCGCCGTCTCAACCGGGAGGGAACTGGAAGCTTTCTTT.

For the CDR3, the DNA is TGTGCCAGTAGTCCCACGACAGGGAGCACAGATACGCAGTATTTT. Amino acid sequence: CASSPTTGSTDTQYF. The J gene is TRBJ2-3, the V gene TRBV19; 7 bases align to TRBD1. CDR1 is LNHDA, CDR2 SQIVND, per germline (reference sequence). With 5 bases clipped from V and 0 bases from J, the junction kept 5 bases outside the gene matches. The CDR3 extends over 15 amino acids.

This clonotype was seen a few times. CDR3 DNA: TGTGCCAGCAGTTTAGGGTCTGAGTGGGTGGCGGGAGGTCGCAATGAGCAGTTCTTC. Protein: CASSLGSEWVAGGRNEQFF. This chain uses TRBV27 with TRBJ2-5, with 8 bases matching TRBD2. The end of the DNA fits TRBJ2-1 better, so the J call may be wrong. This CDR3 is built from 19 residues. The germline V gene encodes CDR1 MNHEY and CDR2 SMNVEV (reference sequence).

The chain uses TRBV28 and TRBJ2-4, with a possible D match to TRBD2 (5 bases). The CDR3 runs to 17 residues. V was trimmed by 1 base and J by 0 bases, leaving 13 bases between them. The V gene's germline CDR1 is MDHEN and CDR2 SYDVKM. The CDR3 DNA sequence: TGTGCCAGCAGTTTATCATTGGGAGATATAGCCAAAAACATTCAGTACTTC. It yields the protein CASSLSLGDIAKNIQYF.

The gene calls are TRBV9 and TRBJ1-1; D unclear. In germline, CDR1 is SGDLS, CDR2 YYNGEE. There are 15 residues in the CDR3. V lost 2 bases, J lost 0 bases, and 11 bases lay in between. The CDR3 DNA reads as TGTGCCAGCAGCGTGACTACCGTTATGAACACTGAAGCTTTCTTT. This sequence encodes CASSVTTVMNTEAFF.

The chain couples TRBV29-1 to TRBJ2-2; TRBD2 aligns across 7 bases. Germline V gives CDR1 SQVTM, CDR2 ANQGSEA. This CDR3 has 15 residues. The J segment lost 1 base and the V segment lost 6 bases, leaving 8 bases of the junction unmatched. CDR3 bases: TGCAGCGTCGCCCGGGGGGAGTTGAACACCGGGGAGCTGTTTTTT. This gives the protein CSVARGELNTGELFF.

This clonotype was seen ten or more times. The CDR3 DNA is TGTGCCAGCAGTGACTCAGAGACCCAGTACTTC. As protein: CASSDSETQYF. This chain links TRBV6-1 with TRBJ2-5; no definite D call. The germline CDR1 and CDR2 sequences are MNHNS and SASEGT. The CDR3 runs 11 residues. The ends were cut back, 3 bases at V and 4 bases at J, with 3 bases in the middle.

Remarks on this clonotype: Being one base from a much bigger clone, this may be a read error. V gene TRBV24-1 combines with J gene TRBJ1-1; 10 bases align to TRBD1. Germline trimming cut 6 bases from V and 6 bases from J; bases unmatched to any gene: 9. Per the germline V gene, CDR1 is KGHDR and CDR2 is SFDVKD. This CDR3 contains 15 residues. For the CDR3, the DNA is TGTGCCACCAGTCACCGGGACAGGGGCCTCGCTGAAGCTTTCTTT. This codes for CATSHRDRGLAEAFF.

The chain carries TRBV5-1 and TRBJ2-1, with TRBD2 matching 7 bases. Per germline, CDR1 SGHRS and CDR2 YFSETQ. V shed 3 bases, J shed 2 bases, and the junction held 11 bases outside the gene matches. CDR3 length: 17 amino acids. This CDR3 is CASSSKEAGETYNEQFF. The CDR3 DNA follows: TGCGCCAGCAGCTCCAAGGAGGCGGGAGAAACCTACAATGAGCAGTTCTTC.

On this clonotype: A much larger clone is a single base away; this may be a read error. The CDR3: CACSWGDKGMNTKAFF. CDR3 in DNA: TGTGCCTGCAGCTGGGGGGACAAAGGGATGAACACTAAAGCTTTCTTT. This rearrangement joins TRBV6-1 to TRBJ1-1; D perhaps matches TRBD1 (6 bases). CDR3 size: 16 residues. The germline gives CDR1 MNHNS, CDR2 SASEGT.

The V and J genes are TRBV19 and TRBJ1-5; a possible D gene is TRBD1 (6 bases). Germline CDR1 and CDR2: LNHDA and SQIVND (reference sequence). V was clipped by 6 bases and J by 0 bases, with 21 bases between them. There are 18 residues in the CDR3. CDR3 nucleotides: TGTGCCAGTAGCCCCCCCGTTTCGGGACACCATAGCAATCAGCCCCAGCATTTT. It yields the protein CASSPPVSGHHSNQPQHF.

This clonotype showed up just a few times. The chain employs TRBV3-1 and TRBJ2-7, with no clear D. The CDR3 consists of 13 residues. Trimming stripped 3 bases from V and 3 bases from J, with 9 bases between. The germline V gene encodes CDR1 LGHDT and CDR2 YNNKEL (reference sequence). This CDR3 is CASSHGEYYEQYF. CDR3 nucleotides: TGTGCCAGCAGCCACGGAGAGTACTACGAGCAGTACTTC.

This clonotype was picked up a small number of times. V is TRBV7-9 and J is TRBJ2-7; no clear D. Germline CDR1 and CDR2: SEHNR and FQNEAQ (reference sequence). Deletions cut 5 bases from V and 6 bases from J, with 11 bases between. This CDR3 has 12 amino acids. CDR3 amino acids: CASSLSSSEQYF. DNA for the CDR3: TGTGCCAGCAGCCTATCTAGTTCCGAGCAGTACTTC. The full variable domain, with the rest looked up from reference TRBV7-9 and TRBJ2-7, is DTGVSQNPRHKITKRGQNVTFRCDPISEHNRLYWYRQTLGQGPEFLTYFQNEAQLEKSRLLSDRFSAERPKGSFSTLEIQRTEQGDSAMYLCASSLSSSEQYFGPGTRLTVT.

Of note for this clonotype: This could be a read error, since a much larger clone is one nucleotide away. This sequence joins TRBV6-5 and TRBJ1-1; unclear D gene. Germline CDR1 and CDR2: MNHEY and SVGAGI. This CDR3 spans 11 amino acids. DNA for the CDR3: TGTGTCAGCAGGCGAAGCACTGAAGCTTTCTTT. It yields the protein CVSRRSTEAFF.

This clonotype has just a few counts. The rearrangement links TRBV2 to TRBJ1-2, with D possibly matching TRBD1 (6 bases). The V end was cut by 9 bases, the J end by 11 bases, with 22 bases between. This CDR3 region has 13 residues. Germline CDR1 is SNHLY and CDR2 is FYNNEI. DNA for the CDR3: TGTGCCAGTAAGGGGTACCGAGAAGGGGGGTACACCTTC. It encodes CASKGYREGGYTF.

The chain has TRBV6-9 and TRBJ1-1, with 9 positions matching TRBD1. From germline, CDR1 is MNHGY and CDR2 SVAAGI. V was pared by 3 bases and J by 1 base, with 3 bases of the junction left unmatched. The CDR3 runs to 15 residues. CDR3 nucleotides: TGTGCCAGCAGTTACCCGGACAGGGGGAACACTGAAGCTTTCTTT. Protein product: CASSYPDRGNTEAFF.

This clonotype was picked up many times. This chain links TRBV5-1 with TRBJ1-1, with TRBD1 matching 9 bases. This CDR3 comprises 17 residues. J gave up 1 base and V 0 bases, and 7 bases lay outside the gene matches. Germline CDR1 and CDR2: SGHRS and YFSETQ. The CDR3 region is CASSLEPRGQGNTEAFF. The CDR3 region has the DNA TGCGCCAGCAGCTTGGAACCTCGGGGACAGGGGAACACTGAAGCTTTCTTT. Full variable domain (outside the CDR3, taken from reference TRBV5-1 and TRBJ1-1): KAGVTQTPRYLIKTRGQQVTLSCSPISGHRSVSWYQQTPGQGLQFLFEYFSETQRNKGNFPGRFSGRQFSNSRSEMNVSTLELGDSALYLCASSLEPRGQGNTEAFFGQGTRLTVV.

The CDR3 region has the DNA TGTGCCAGCAGCCACCCTGGGACAGGGGACGCCTACGAGCAGTACTTC. Translated, it gives CASSHPGTGDAYEQYF. This chain joins TRBV3-1 and TRBJ2-7; 10 positions match TRBD1. The CDR3 has 16 residues. Looked up from germline, CDR1 is LGHDT and CDR2 is YNNKEL (reference sequence). J was trimmed by 2 bases and V by 3 bases; bases with no gene match: 7.